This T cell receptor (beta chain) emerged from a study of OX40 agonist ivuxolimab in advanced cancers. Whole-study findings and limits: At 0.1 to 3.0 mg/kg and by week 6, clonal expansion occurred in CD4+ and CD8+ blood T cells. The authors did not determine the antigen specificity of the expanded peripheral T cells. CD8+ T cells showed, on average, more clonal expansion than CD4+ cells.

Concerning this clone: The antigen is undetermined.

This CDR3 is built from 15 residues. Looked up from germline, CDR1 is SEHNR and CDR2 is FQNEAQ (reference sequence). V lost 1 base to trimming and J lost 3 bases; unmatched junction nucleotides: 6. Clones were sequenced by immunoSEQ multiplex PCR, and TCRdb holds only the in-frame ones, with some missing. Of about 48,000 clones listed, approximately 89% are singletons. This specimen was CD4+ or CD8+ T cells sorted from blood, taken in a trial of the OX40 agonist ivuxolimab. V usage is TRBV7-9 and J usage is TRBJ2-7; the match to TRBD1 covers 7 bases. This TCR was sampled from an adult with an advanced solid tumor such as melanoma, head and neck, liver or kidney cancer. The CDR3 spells CASSLGQGPVYEQYV. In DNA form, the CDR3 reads TGTGCCAGCAGCTTAGGACAGGGCCCCGTCTACGAGCAGTACGTC.